A single sample gave rise to the 16 T cell receptor beta chains below, sequenced in a study of shared clonotypes between healthy human individuals. Repertoires were generated with immunoSEQ multiplex PCR, while TCRdb's copy carries only in-frame clones and drops some. This table holds some 2.4 million clones, approximately 93% found once. The sample comprised naive CD4+ T cells from PBMCs. This sample's subset: CD45RA+ positively selected. The receptor source for this set is a man between 18 and 35 years old in good health. Some clones in this sample may be carry-over from other donors' samples.

The V and J genes are TRBV2 and TRBJ2-2, with a tentative D call TRBD2 (5 bases). This CDR3 has 19 residues. Germline loops: CDR1 SNHLY, CDR2 FYNNEI. Trimming took 2 bases from V and 6 from J, leaving 25 bases between them. In nucleotides, the CDR3 is TGTGCCAGCAGTGAAATCGTGGCGACTCCGGGATTAATCCCCGGGGAGCTGTTTTTT. Translated, it gives CASSEIVATPGLIPGELFF.

The gene calls are TRBV5-1 and TRBJ2-2; 9 bases fit TRBD2. CDR1 SGHRS and CDR2 YFSETQ come from the germline V gene. V dropped 4 bases and J dropped 7; count of bases not matched to a gene: 8. This CDR3 has 15 residues. The CDR3 loop is CASSPVSGSDGELFF. DNA for the CDR3: TGCGCCAGCAGCCCCGTTAGCGGGAGTGACGGGGAGCTGTTTTTT.

V is TRBV7-9 and J is TRBJ1-2; TRBD1 is a possible D gene (6 bases). Germline assignment: CDR1 SEHNR and CDR2 FQNEAQ (reference sequence). CDR3 length: 12 amino acids. The V end lost 6 bases, the J end lost 7 bases, and 12 bases lay between the germline ends. The CDR3 spells CASSSSGAGYTF. For the CDR3, the DNA is TGTGCCAGCAGTTCTTCAGGGGCTGGCTACACCTTC.

This sequence joins TRBV28 and TRBJ1-1; tentative D call: TRBD1 (6 bases). Germline V CDR1 and CDR2: MDHEN, SYDVKM. CDR3 length: 11 residues. V lost 5 bases and J lost 8, with 9 bases in between. The CDR3 sequence is CASSITGEAFF. The CDR3 nucleotides read TGTGCCAGCAGTATTACAGGGGAAGCTTTCTTT.

The gene calls are TRBV25-1 and TRBJ2-1, with D unresolved. The CDR3 is 16 amino acids. The V gene lost 4 bases and the J gene lost 3 bases, with 16 bases spanning the gap. CDR1 and CDR2 from the germline V gene are MGHDK and SYGVNS. CDR3 DNA: TGTGCCAGCAGTGCCCCCCCCGGGCGCTTCTACAATGAGCAGTTCTTC. As protein: CASSAPPGRFYNEQFF. Full variable domain (rest looked up from reference TRBV25-1 and TRBJ2-1): EADIYQTPRYLVIGTGKKITLECSQTMGHDKMYWYQQDPGMELHLIHYSYGVNSTEKGDLSSESTVSRIRTEHFPLTLESARPSHTSQYLCASSAPPGRFYNEQFFGPGTRLTVL.

V usage is TRBV5-1 and J usage is TRBJ2-1, with a weak D call TRBD1 (6 bases). Trimming took 0 bases from V and 10 from J, leaving 17 bases between them. Germline V gene sequence: CDR1 SGHRS, CDR2 YFSETQ. The length of the CDR3 is 15 residues. The CDR3 protein is CASSLDLGALREQFF. CDR3 coding DNA: TGCGCCAGCAGCTTGGATTTGGGGGCCTTGCGCGAGCAGTTCTTC.

The chain couples TRBV21-1 to TRBJ2-5; the listed D gene, TRBD2, was not tested against the DNA. TRBV21-1 is marked as a pseudogene. The CDR3 has 15 residues. Written as DNA, the CDR3 is TGTGCCAGCAGCAAAGATCTAGCGAACCAAGAGACCCAGTACTTC. It translates to CASSKDLANQETQYF.

The chain carries TRBV11-2 and TRBJ1-1; tentatively, D is TRBD1 (5 bases). From germline, CDR1 is SGHAT and CDR2 FQNNGV. Deletions cut 3 bases from V and 7 bases from J, with 21 bases between. The CDR3 contains 16 residues. The chain's CDR3 is CASSFGRGFTGFEAFF. For the CDR3, the DNA is TGTGCCAGCAGCTTCGGAAGGGGTTTCACTGGCTTTGAAGCTTTCTTT.

The chain couples TRBV28 to TRBJ2-5; no reliable D call. CDR3 length equals 12 residues. V gave up 6 bases and J gave up 5 bases, with 10 bases separating them. CDR1 is MDHEN, CDR2 SYDVKM, per germline. DNA of the CDR3: TGTGCCAGCAGAGTCCCAGAGGAGACCCAGTACTTC. Translated, it gives CASRVPEETQYF.

This sequence joins TRBV16 and TRBJ1-2; D remains ambiguous. From germline, CDR1 is KGHSY and CDR2 FQNENV. There are 12 residues in the CDR3. Trimming removed 4 bases from V and 7 bases from J, with 10 bases in between. CDR3 protein: CASSRLLLGYTF. CDR3 in DNA: TGTGCCAGCAGCCGATTACTGCTTGGCTACACCTTC.

This chain joins TRBV28 and TRBJ2-6; perhaps TRBD1 as D (6 bases). The length of the CDR3 is 19 residues. Germline V gene lookup returns CDR1 MDHEN and CDR2 SYDVKM. V dropped 7 bases and J dropped 0 bases, with 22 bases sitting between them. CDR3 in amino acids: CASTKNQGPQSSGANVLTF. The CDR3 region has the DNA TGTGCCAGCACCAAAAATCAGGGGCCCCAAAGCTCTGGGGCCAACGTCCTGACTTTC. The variable domain in full, completed from reference TRBV28 and TRBJ2-6, reads DVKVTQSSRYLVKRTGEKVFLECVQDMDHENMFWYRQDPGLGLRLIYFSYDVKMKEKGDIPEGYSVSREKKERFSLILESASTNQTSMYLCASTKNQGPQSSGANVLTFGAGSRLTVL.

The chain employs TRBV10-3 and TRBJ2-5; 7 positions agree with TRBD2. Germline trimming cut 10 bases from V and 2 bases from J; bases unmatched to any gene: 13. The CDR3 is 15 amino acids. Germline CDR1 reads ENHRY; CDR2 reads SYGVKD. CDR3 region: CATSMGEGLQETQYF. The CDR3 nucleotides read TGTGCCACGTCGATGGGGGAGGGTCTTCAAGAGACCCAGTACTTC.

The V and J genes are TRBV5-1 and TRBJ2-1, with 9 bases aligning to TRBD2. The CDR3 extends over 18 amino acids. The V segment lost 5 bases and the J segment 3 bases; nucleotides outside the gene matches: 15. Germline V gives CDR1 SGHRS, CDR2 YFSETQ. The CDR3 sequence: CASRAGLLLAGFYNEQFF. In nucleotides, the CDR3 is TGCGCCAGCAGAGCAGGCCTTTTACTAGCGGGTTTCTACAATGAGCAGTTCTTC.

The chain has TRBV2 and TRBJ1-2; 7 nucleotides align to TRBD1. With V trimmed by 7 bases and J by 4 bases, 9 bases remained unmatched. The CDR3 has 14 amino acids. CDR1 and CDR2 from the germline V gene are SNHLY and FYNNEI. The CDR3 DNA sequence: TGTGCCAGCATCGGCAGACAGGGATTCTATGGCTACACCTTC. Translated, it gives CASIGRQGFYGYTF.

V is TRBV9 and J is TRBJ1-2; 7 bases map to TRBD1. V shed 2 bases, J shed 7 bases, and the junction held 8 bases outside the gene matches. This CDR3 has 14 amino acids. The germline gives CDR1 SGDLS, CDR2 YYNGEE. The CDR3 region is CASSVEWDSLGYTF. For the CDR3, the DNA is TGTGCCAGCAGCGTCGAATGGGACAGTCTTGGCTACACCTTC.

V gene TRBV18 combines with J gene TRBJ1-2, with 7 nucleotides matching TRBD1. V trimming: 7 bases; J trimming: 2 bases; junction bases outside the gene matches: 4. Germline values: CDR1 KGHSH, CDR2 LQKENI. This CDR3 contains 13 residues. In DNA, the CDR3 is TGTGCCAGCTTCACAGGGGTAAACTATGGCTACACCTTC. Protein product: CASFTGVNYGYTF.